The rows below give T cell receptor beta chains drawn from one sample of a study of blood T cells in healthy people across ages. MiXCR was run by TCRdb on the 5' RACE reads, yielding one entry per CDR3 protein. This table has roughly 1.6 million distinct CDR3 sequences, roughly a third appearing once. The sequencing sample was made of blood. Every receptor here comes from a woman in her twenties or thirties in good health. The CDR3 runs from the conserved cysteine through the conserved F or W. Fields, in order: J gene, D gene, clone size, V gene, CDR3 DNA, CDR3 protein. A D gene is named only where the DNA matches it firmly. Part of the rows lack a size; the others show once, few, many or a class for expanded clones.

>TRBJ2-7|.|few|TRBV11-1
TGTGCCAGCAGCCGTTATCCCGGCTACGAGCAGTACTTC
CASSRYPGYEQYF
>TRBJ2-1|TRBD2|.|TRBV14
TGTGCCAGCAGCCGAGACCGACTAGCGGGGGAGTATGAGCAGTTCTTC
CASSRDRLAGEYEQFF
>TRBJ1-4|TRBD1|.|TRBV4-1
TGCGCCAGCAGCCAACAGACAGGGGGGAATGAAAAACTGTTTTTT
CASSQQTGGNEKLFF
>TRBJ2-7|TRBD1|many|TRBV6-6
TGTGCCAGCAGACCACAGGGGAACTCCTACGAGCAGTACTTC
CASRPQGNSYEQYF
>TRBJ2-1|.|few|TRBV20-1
TGCAGTGCTATGGCTCCAGGGAACCCAATCCTTGAGCAGTTCTTC
CSAMAPGNPILEQFF
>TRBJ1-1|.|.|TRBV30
TGTGCCTGGAGTGGGTCAACTAACACTGAAGCTTTCTTT
CAWSGSTNTEAFF
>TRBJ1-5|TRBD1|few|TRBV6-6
TGTGCCAGCAGTTACCAAATGGACAGGTTGAGTCAGCCCCAGCATTTT
CASSYQMDRLSQPQHF
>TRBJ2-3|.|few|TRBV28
TGTGCCAGCTCAACGGGGATGCTTAGCACAGATACGCAGTATTTT
CASSTGMLSTDTQYF
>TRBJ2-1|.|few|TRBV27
TGTGCCAGCAATCGCGGACCCAACCCACTGGGTGAGCAGTTCTTC
CASNRGPNPLGEQFF
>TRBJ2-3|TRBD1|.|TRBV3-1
TGTGCCAGCAGCCAAAGGGACAGCCAGTATTTT
CASSQRDSQYF
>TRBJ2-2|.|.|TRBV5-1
TGCGCCAGCAGCCTCCTCGCTGGGGGGAGCGCCGGGGAGCTGTTTTTT
CASSLLAGGSAGELFF
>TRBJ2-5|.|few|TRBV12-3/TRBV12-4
TGTGCCAGCAGCCCCAGGACCCCGGACCAAGAGACCCAGTACTTC
CASSPRTPDQETQYF
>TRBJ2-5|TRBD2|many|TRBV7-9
TGCGCCAGCAGCCTCCGACTAGCGGGGGGGCAAGAGACCCAGTACTTC
CASSLRLAGGQETQYF
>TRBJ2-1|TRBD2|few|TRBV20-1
TGCAGTGCTTCCCGACTAGCGGAAAGCTCCTACAATGAGCAGTTCTTC
CSASRLAESSYNEQFF
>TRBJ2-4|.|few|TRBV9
TGTGCCAGCAGCGTAGAGGCAGGGTGGGACATTCAGTACTTC
CASSVEAGWDIQYF
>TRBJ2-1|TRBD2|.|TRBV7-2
TGTGCCAGCAGCCCCCGGACTAGTGTGAATGAGCAGTTCTTC
CASSPRTSVNEQFF
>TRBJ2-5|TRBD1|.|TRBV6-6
TGTGCCAGCAAAGGACAGGGGGCTGGGGAGACCCGGTACTTC
CASKGQGAGETRYF
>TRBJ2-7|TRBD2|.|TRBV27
TGTGCCACCGGGACTAGCGTTTCCTACGAGCAGTACTTC
CATGTSVSYEQYF
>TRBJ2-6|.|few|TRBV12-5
TGTGCTAGTGCCCTGGCTGGGGCCAACGTCCTGACTTTC
CASALAGANVLTF
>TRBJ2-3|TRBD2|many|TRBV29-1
TGCAGCGTTGGAGGAACTAGCGGGATGGGGGATACGCAGTATTTT
CSVGGTSGMGDTQYF
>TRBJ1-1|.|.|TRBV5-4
TGTGCCAGCAGCCGACCGGGAACAGGGTCTGCTTTCTTT
CASSRPGTGSAFF
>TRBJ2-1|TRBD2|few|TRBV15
TGTGCCACCAGCAGAGATGGGACTAGCGGGTATGAGCAGTTCTTC
CATSRDGTSGYEQFF
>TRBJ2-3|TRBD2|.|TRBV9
TGTGCCAGCAGCTTAAGGACTAGCGGGATAAACACAGATACGCAGTATTTT
CASSLRTSGINTDTQYF
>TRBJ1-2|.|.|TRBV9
TGTGCCAGCAGCGTAGAGGGGACTCCCTTCCCTCACCCGACGGAGAACTATGGCTACACCTTC
CASSVEGTPFPHPTENYGYTF
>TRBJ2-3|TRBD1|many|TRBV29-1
TGCAGCGTGACTCTAGGACAGGACACAGATACGCAGTATTTT
CSVTLGQDTDTQYF
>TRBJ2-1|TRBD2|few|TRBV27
TGTGCCAGCAGTTCTCCCCCCGGGACTAGCGGGGTTTACAATGAGCAGTTCTTC
CASSSPPGTSGVYNEQFF
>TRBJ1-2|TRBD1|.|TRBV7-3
TGTGCCAGCAGCCCTAACGGGGACAGAACCTATGGCTACACCTTC
CASSPNGDRTYGYTF
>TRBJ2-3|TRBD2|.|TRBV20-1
TGCAGTGCTGGCGGGGCGGGGGTAGATACGCAGTATTTT
CSAGGAGVDTQYF
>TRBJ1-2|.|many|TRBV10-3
TGTGCCATCGGCGGGAAAACAGACGGCGGCTACACCTTC
CAIGGKTDGGYTF
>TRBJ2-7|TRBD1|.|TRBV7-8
TGTGCCAGCAGCTCCGAGGACAGGGGGCGATTCGAGCAGTACTTC
CASSSEDRGRFEQYF